The sequence of this T cell receptor beta chain was determined in a study of cytomegalovirus exposure and HLA in healthy donors. Whole-study context: Among approximately 390 genotyped donors, 65% to 90% fell in the Caucasian-associated ancestry cluster.

Germline V gene sequence: CDR1 SNHLY, CDR2 FYNNEI. Unmatched junction bases numbered 7, after V lost 4 bases and J lost 1 base. The CDR3 consists of 16 residues. Use of 60 Vbeta and 13 Jbeta primers characterized the PCR. The table came from immunoSEQ multiplex PCR; TCRdb's copy has only in-frame clones and leaves some out. The table includes fewer than 90,000 clones, less than 85% detected once. This clonotype was sampled from a woman aged 50 to 65 in good health and CMV-seropositive. This chain uses TRBV2 with TRBJ2-5; 9 bases fit TRBD2. The sequencing sample was made of PBMCs. CDR3 DNA sequence: TGTGCCAGCAGTGGATTAGTAGCGGGGGTCCAAGAGACCCAGTACTTC. Translation: CASSGLVAGVQETQYF. Full variable domain (outside the CDR3, taken from reference TRBV2 and TRBJ2-5): EPEVTQTPSHQVTQMGQEVILRCVPISNHLYFYWYRQILGQKVEFLVSFYNNEISEKSEIFDDQFSVERPDGSNFTLKIRSTKLEDSAMYFCASSGLVAGVQETQYFGPGTRLLVL.